This T cell receptor (beta chain) emerged from a study of T cells after posttransplantation cyclophosphamide. From germline, CDR1 is LGHNA and CDR2 YNFKEQ. V shed 5 bases, J shed 14 bases, and the junction held 10 bases outside the gene matches. The CDR3 has 13 amino acids. The related graft donor's blood sample was taken on the day of bone marrow donation. Using immunoSEQ multiplex PCR, the repertoire was profiled, and TCRdb retains in-frame clones only, with some absent. The sample was found to contain 12,000 or so clones, and every one recurs. This clone occurred many times. Antigen unknown. Findings and caveats of the study: TRB clonality was highly associated with recipient CMV seropositivity and reactivation. Tissue-infiltrating T cells from skin or gut overlapped little with blood T cells. Donor-recipient repertoire similarity was low at 1-2 months, rising over year one.

The chain joins TRBV4-2 to TRBJ2-1; TRBD2 agrees at 9 bases. Sequenced: PBMCs. This clonotype originated in a woman in her thirties or forties in good health, CMV-negative, and a related stem cell transplant donor. In DNA form, the CDR3 reads TGTGCCAGCAGCGCGCCGGGACTAGCCTATAAGTTCTTC. Translation: CASSAPGLAYKFF.